Following are 26 T cell receptor beta chains from one sample sequenced in a study of T cells in localized non-small cell lung cancer. Clones were sequenced by immunoSEQ multiplex PCR, and TCRdb holds only the in-frame ones, with some missing. The sample consists of approximately 83,000 clones, more than 75% of them appearing once. The sample in question was peripheral blood, obtained before any cancer treatment. These receptors all come from a woman aged 40 to 75 with stage I squamous cell lung carcinoma.

This chain uses TRBV7-3 with TRBJ2-1, with 8 bases fitting TRBD1. The CDR3 is 14 amino acids. With 5 bases clipped from V and 5 bases from J, the junction kept 5 bases outside the gene matches. Looked up from germline, CDR1 is SGHTA and CDR2 is FQGTGA. The DNA of the CDR3 is TGTGCCAGCAGCGCTACAGGGGGAGACAATGAGCAGTTCTTC. It yields the protein CASSATGGDNEQFF. The whole variable domain, filled in from reference TRBV7-3 and TRBJ2-1, reads GAGVSQTPSNKVTEKGKYVELRCDPISGHTALYWYRQSLGQGPEFLIYFQGTGAADDSGLPNDRFFAVRPEGSVSTLKIQRTERGDSAVYLCASSATGGDNEQFFGPGTRLTVL.

This clone came up once. This sequence joins TRBV2 and TRBJ1-5, with D possibly matching TRBD1 (5 bases). Trimming removed 6 bases from V and 4 bases from J, with 16 bases in between. The length of the CDR3 is 15 residues. Germline V gene lookup returns CDR1 SNHLY and CDR2 FYNNEI. Here the CDR3 DNA reads TGTGCCAGCAGAGGAGAGGGGCTATTGAATCAGCCCCAGCATTTT. Its translation: CASRGEGLLNQPQHF.

The chain couples TRBV2 to TRBJ1-2, with 10 bases lining up with TRBD1. With 8 bases clipped from V and 5 bases from J, the junction kept 2 bases outside the gene matches. This CDR3 is built from 12 residues. The germline gives CDR1 SNHLY, CDR2 FYNNEI. The CDR3 reads CASGTGVYGYTF. As DNA, the CDR3 is TGTGCCAGCGGGACAGGGGTATATGGCTACACCTTC. Supplemented by reference TRBV2 and TRBJ1-2, the full variable domain reads EPEVTQTPSHQVTQMGQEVILRCVPISNHLYFYWYRQILGQKVEFLVSFYNNEISEKSEIFDDQFSVERPDGSNFTLKIRSTKLEDSAMYFCASGTGVYGYTFGSGTRLTVV.

About this clone: The junction departs from the called germline gene at one end, perhaps through a read error. The chain uses TRBV7-7 and TRBJ2-7; tentatively, D is TRBD1 (5 bases). The CDR3 is made up of 13 amino acids. CDR1 and CDR2 (germline): SSHAT, FNYEAQ (reference sequence). The CDR3 reads CASSLSREGEQYF. The CDR3 nucleotides read TGTGCTAGCAGCTTATCCAGGGAAGGCGAGCAGTACTTC.

The chain employs TRBV27 and TRBJ2-1, with D possibly being TRBD1 (6 bases). Trimming left V 10 bases short and J 4 bases short, with 17 bases between. From germline, CDR1 is MNHEY and CDR2 SMNVEV (reference sequence). This CDR3 region has 14 residues. The CDR3: CATLKRGGYNEQFF. In DNA form, the CDR3 reads TGTGCCACCTTGAAGCGAGGGGGATACAATGAGCAGTTCTTC.

The gene calls are TRBV21-1 and TRBJ1-2; TRBD1 reflects the table's D call only, with no check against the DNA. TRBV21-1 is reported as a pseudogene. The CDR3 totals 15 residues. CDR3 protein: CASSKHQGAGYGYTF. CDR3 DNA: TGTGCCAGCAGCAAACACCAGGGGGCAGGGTATGGCTACACCTTC.

V usage is TRBV6-5 and J usage is TRBJ1-2; 7 bases are shared with TRBD1. Germline V gives CDR1 MNHEY, CDR2 SVGAGI. This CDR3 contains 12 residues. With 8 bases clipped from V and 6 bases from J, the junction kept 6 bases outside the gene matches. CDR3 sequence (DNA): TGTGCCAGCGTCGTAGGGGGCGATGGCTACACCTTC. Its translation is CASVVGGDGYTF.

This clone was counted only a few times. V and J are TRBV13 and TRBJ1-1; TRBD1 matches at 8 bases. CDR1 and CDR2 from the germline V gene are PRHDT and FYEKMQ (reference sequence). CDR3 size: 15 residues. With 3 bases clipped from V and 3 bases from J, the junction kept 6 bases outside the gene matches. Here the CDR3 DNA reads TGTGCCAGCAGCTTGCAGGGGGCGGGAGACACTGAAGCTTTCTTT. Its protein is CASSLQGAGDTEAFF. The variable domain in full, with the rest retrieved from reference TRBV13 and TRBJ1-1, is AAGVIQSPRHLIKEKRETATLKCYPIPRHDTVYWYQQGPGQDPQFLISFYEKMQSDKGSIPDRFSAQQFSDYHSELNMSSLELGDSALYFCASSLQGAGDTEAFFGQGTRLTVV.

V gene TRBV15 combines with J gene TRBJ2-3, with a tentative D call TRBD1 (5 bases). Trimming took off 2 bases at V and 4 bases at J, with 16 bases between the two ends. The CDR3 has 16 amino acids. CDR1 is LNHNV and CDR2 is YYDKDF in the germline V gene (reference sequence). The chain's CDR3 is CATSRPLAGRADTQYF. The CDR3, as DNA: TGTGCCACCAGCAGACCTCTGGCAGGGCGAGCAGATACGCAGTATTTT.

This chain links TRBV4-2 with TRBJ2-6; D not certain. Looked up from germline, CDR1 is LGHNA and CDR2 is YNFKEQ. V was clipped by 4 bases and J by 4 bases, with 8 bases between them. This CDR3 spans 14 amino acids. The DNA of the CDR3 is TGTGCCAGCAGCCCGTTCATAGGGGCCAACGTCCTGACTTTC. Its protein is CASSPFIGANVLTF.

The gene calls are TRBV27 and TRBJ2-5; D unresolved. V lost 4 bases, J lost 4 bases, and 16 bases lay in between. The germline gives CDR1 MNHEY, CDR2 SMNVEV (reference sequence). The CDR3 loop spans 15 amino acids. The CDR3 DNA reads as TGTGCCAGCAGTTCCCCTGGGTCCCCGGGAGAGACCCAGTACTTC. This codes for CASSSPGSPGETQYF.

This clone has a single count. This sequence joins TRBV7-9 and TRBJ1-2, with D possibly matching TRBD1 (5 bases). Trimming left V 2 bases short and J 3 bases short, with 7 bases between. The CDR3 has 13 amino acids. Germline assignment: CDR1 SEHNR and CDR2 FQNEAQ (reference sequence). CDR3 coding DNA: TGTGCCAGCAGCTTACAGGGAGACTATGGCTACACCTTC. Residues: CASSLQGDYGYTF.

As for this clone: In the same sample, other DNA sequences code for this CDR3. The CDR3 nucleotides are TGTGCCAGCACCGAGCTAGAGAACACTGAAGCTTTCTTT. Protein: CASTELENTEAFF. The chain couples TRBV2 to TRBJ1-1; D not resolved. CDR1 SNHLY and CDR2 FYNNEI come from the germline V gene. V was shortened by 7 bases and J by 1 base, with 10 bases between the two germline ends. The CDR3 has 13 residues.

V is TRBV18 and J is TRBJ2-7; 7 bases line up with TRBD1. The CDR3 loop spans 14 amino acids. Germline trimming cut 8 bases from V and 6 bases from J; bases unmatched to any gene: 13. Per germline, CDR1 KGHSH and CDR2 LQKENI. CDR3 in amino acids: CASIPGTEGAEQYF. The DNA for the CDR3 is TGTGCCAGCATCCCCGGGACAGAGGGGGCCGAGCAGTACTTC.

The chain joins TRBV2 to TRBJ1-5, with D possibly matching TRBD1 (5 bases). The V gene lost 9 bases and the J gene lost 2 bases, with 26 bases spanning the gap. Germline lookup yields CDR1 SNHLY and CDR2 FYNNEI. The CDR3 covers 18 residues. The chain's CDR3 is CASSSPGTGGTGNQPQHF. For the CDR3, the DNA is TGTGCCAGTTCCTCTCCAGGGACCGGAGGCACGGGCAATCAGCCCCAGCATTTT.

J is TRBJ1-2 and V is TRBV15, with 7 positions matching TRBD1. J was trimmed by 0 bases and V by 0 bases; bases with no gene match: 7. Germline V gene sequence: CDR1 LNHNV, CDR2 YYDKDF (reference sequence). This CDR3 comprises 17 residues. The chain's CDR3 is CATSRDLRGPSNYGYTF. Here the CDR3 DNA reads TGTGCCACCAGCAGAGATCTTAGGGGGCCCTCTAACTATGGCTACACCTTC.

CDR3 bases: TGTGCCAGCAGCGTAGAGGGGGCCAGGGGCTACGAGCAGTACTTC. Translating gives CASSVEGARGYEQYF. The V call is TRBV9, the J call TRBJ2-7, with 7 bases matching TRBD1. V shed 0 bases, J shed 3 bases, and the junction held 6 bases outside the gene matches. The CDR3 is 15 residues long. Germline CDR1 reads SGDLS; CDR2 reads YYNGEE. The full variable domain, rest sourced from reference TRBV9 and TRBJ2-7, is DSGVTQTPKHLITATGQRVTLRCSPRSGDLSVYWYQQSLDQGLQFLIQYYNGEERAKGNILERFSAQQFPDLHSELNLSSLELGDSALYFCASSVEGARGYEQYFGPGTRLTVT.

This chain joins TRBV19 and TRBJ2-5; D possibly uses TRBD1 or TRBD2 (5 bases each). CDR1 is LNHDA, CDR2 SQIVND, per germline (reference sequence). This CDR3 contains 14 residues. The ends were cut back, 6 bases at V and 5 bases at J, with 16 bases in the middle. The CDR3 nucleotides are TGTGCCAGTAGCCAGGGACGGCGGTGGGAGACCCAGTACTTC. Protein product: CASSQGRRWETQYF.

The gene calls are TRBV28 and TRBJ2-7; unclear D gene. This CDR3 contains 15 residues. V was cut by 2 bases and J by 6 bases, with 17 bases left in between. The germline gives CDR1 MDHEN, CDR2 SYDVKM. CDR3 nucleotides: TGTGCCAGCAGTTTAATCTCGCCCGCCGGCCTCGAGCAGTACTTC. Protein product: CASSLISPAGLEQYF.

J is TRBJ2-1 and V is TRBV2, with 9 nucleotides matching TRBD1. CDR3 length: 16 residues. The germline CDR1 and CDR2 sequences are SNHLY and FYNNEI. With V trimmed by 4 bases and J by 3 bases, 7 bases remained unmatched. CDR3 sequence (DNA): TGTGCCAGCAGTGGTCCCGGGACAGGGTTCTACAATGAGCAGTTCTTC. Amino acids: CASSGPGTGFYNEQFF.

This rearrangement joins TRBV19 to TRBJ1-1, with TRBD1 as a possible D gene (6 bases). V lost 3 bases and J lost 5, with 10 bases in between. CDR3 size: 13 residues. Germline V gene data show CDR1 as LNHDA and CDR2 as SQIVND (reference sequence). The CDR3 is CASSIRGQTEAFF. The CDR3 DNA is TGTGCCAGTAGTATCCGGGGGCAAACTGAAGCTTTCTTT. Looking up the rest from reference TRBV19 and TRBJ1-1 gives the full variable domain: DGGITQSPKYLFRKEGQNVTLSCEQNLNHDAMYWYRQDPGQGLRLIYYSQIVNDFQKGDIAEGYSVSREKKESFPLTVTSAQKNPTAFYLCASSIRGQTEAFFGQGTRLTVV.

The chain recombines TRBV5-8 with TRBJ1-2; TRBD1 might be the D (5 bases). Trimming pared 1 base from V and 3 bases from J, leaving 13 bases between. CDR1 SGHTS and CDR2 YDEGEE come from the germline V gene. The CDR3 totals 15 residues. CDR3 amino acids: CASSLRGKVDYGYTF. The DNA for the CDR3 is TGTGCCAGCAGCTTGCGGGGCAAGGTAGACTATGGCTACACCTTC.

The rearrangement joins TRBV7-8 to TRBJ2-7, with 7 bases matching TRBD1. The CDR3 is 15 amino acids. V was clipped by 5 bases and J by 0 bases; unmatched bases: 7. In germline, CDR1 is SGHVS, CDR2 FQNEAQ. CDR3 sequence (DNA): TGTGCCAGCAGCACGGACAGGCTCAGCTCCTACGAGCAGTACTTC. Encoded protein: CASSTDRLSSYEQYF.

V usage is TRBV28 and J usage is TRBJ1-4; no firm D call. The V end lost 8 bases, the J end lost 0 bases, and 13 bases lay between the germline ends. CDR1 and CDR2 from the germline V gene are MDHEN and SYDVKM. The CDR3 has 15 amino acids. The CDR3 here is CASGGAGTTNEKLFF. The CDR3 DNA is TGTGCCAGCGGAGGAGCAGGAACAACTAATGAAAAACTGTTTTTT. The variable domain in full, completed from reference TRBV28 and TRBJ1-4, reads DVKVTQSSRYLVKRTGEKVFLECVQDMDHENMFWYRQDPGLGLRLIYFSYDVKMKEKGDIPEGYSVSREKKERFSLILESASTNQTSMYLCASGGAGTTNEKLFFGSGTQLSVL.

As concerns this clone: One junction end disagrees with the germline gene, perhaps due to a read error. This chain uses TRBV7-6 with TRBJ2-2; D perhaps matches TRBD1 (5 bases). The CDR3 runs to 15 residues. CDR1 SGHVS and CDR2 FNYEAQ come from the germline V gene. The CDR3, as DNA: TGTGCCAGCAGATTAGACGGCAGGGTGGGGTCGGAGCTGTTTTTT. Its translation is CASRLDGRVGSELFF.

This chain uses TRBV11-2 with TRBJ1-4, with 7 bases fitting TRBD1. The J segment lost 8 bases and the V segment lost 5 bases, leaving 8 bases of the junction unmatched. CDR3 length: 14 residues. Germline CDR1 reads SGHAT; CDR2 reads FQNNGV. In nucleotides, the CDR3 is TGTGCCAGCAGCCCGTCGACAGGGAGAGAAAAACTGTTTTTT. This codes for CASSPSTGREKLFF.